Listed below are T cell receptor beta chains from one sample, sequenced in a study of patients and donors after allogeneic stem cell transplantation. TCRdb processed the RT-PCR reads anew with MiXCR; each CDR3 protein has one entry. This sample carries over 150,000 distinct CDR3 sequences, about 32% of them seen once, and the ten largest clones take around 3.2%. The specimen was blood, either unsorted or a sorted T cell fraction (not recorded which). These receptors all come from a human donor who was either an allogeneic HSCT recipient or a stem cell or donor lymphocyte infusion donor (not recorded which). It is not recorded whose cells these are; they may come from a transplant donor. Both conserved end residues are part of each CDR3. Each record gives: D gene, V gene, clone size, J gene, CDR3 DNA, CDR3 protein. The D gene is left open where the match is weak. The size field is filled for only some rows; it gives once, few, many or a size class.

D: TRBD1
V: TRBV6-5
size: few
J: TRBJ1-2
DNA: TGTGCCAGCAGTCTGACCCTGACAGGGAAGTACGATGGCTACACCTTC
CDR3: CASSLTLTGKYDGYTF

D: TRBD1
V: TRBV4-2
size: few
J: TRBJ1-1
DNA: TGTGCCAGCAGCCCGACAGGGGTGGACACTGAAGCTTTCTTT
CDR3: CASSPTGVDTEAFF

D: -
V: TRBV6-2/TRBV6-3
size: -
J: TRBJ2-7
DNA: TGTGCCAGCAGTTACGGGACTCCCCCGGGAGAGCAGTACTTC
CDR3: CASSYGTPPGEQYF

D: TRBD2
V: TRBV5-1
size: few
J: TRBJ2-1
DNA: TGCGCCAGCACCCAACTAGCGGGGGGACCTTACAATGAGCAGTTCTTC
CDR3: CASTQLAGGPYNEQFF

D: -
V: TRBV3-1
size: -
J: TRBJ1-1
DNA: TGTGCCAGCAGCCGGGAGGGGCAAAACACTGAAGCTTTCTTT
CDR3: CASSREGQNTEAFF

D: -
V: TRBV20-1
size: -
J: TRBJ1-3
DNA: TGCAGTGCTAGAGATGGTAGGGACCCCTCTGGAAACACCATATATTTT
CDR3: CSARDGRDPSGNTIYF

D: -
V: TRBV10-3
size: -
J: TRBJ1-3
DNA: TGTGCCATCAGTGAACAGACGTCTGGAAACACCATATATTTT
CDR3: CAISEQTSGNTIYF

D: -
V: TRBV10-3
size: -
J: TRBJ2-3
DNA: TGTGCCATCAGTGCAGGCGGACAAAGCACAGATACGCAGTATTTT
CDR3: CAISAGGQSTDTQYF

D: TRBD1
V: TRBV12-3/TRBV12-4
size: -
J: TRBJ2-2
DNA: TGTGCCAGCAGGGGACAGGCGAACACCGGGGAGCTGTTTTTT
CDR3: CASRGQANTGELFF

D: -
V: TRBV4-1
size: few
J: TRBJ2-5
DNA: TGCGCCAGCAGCCAAGAGCTGCCGAGTCAAGAGACCCAGTACTTC
CDR3: CASSQELPSQETQYF

D: TRBD1
V: TRBV10-3
size: few
J: TRBJ2-7
DNA: TGTGCCATCAGTGGGGGACAGGGGGCATACGAGCAGTACTTC
CDR3: CAISGGQGAYEQYF

D: TRBD1
V: TRBV24-1
size: few
J: TRBJ2-1
DNA: TGTGCCACCAGTGATCGGGGAGGGACAGGGGGAATAAGGAATGAGCAGTTCTTC
CDR3: CATSDRGGTGGIRNEQFF

D: -
V: TRBV4-3
size: few
J: TRBJ1-1
DNA: TGCGCCAGCAGCCAAGATATAATGCCGAACACTGAAGCTTTCTTT
CDR3: CASSQDIMPNTEAFF

D: TRBD2
V: TRBV4-1
size: -
J: TRBJ2-1
DNA: TGCGCCAGCAGCCGCTGGGGCGGGAGTTCCTACAATGAGCAGTTCTTC
CDR3: CASSRWGGSSYNEQFF

D: -
V: TRBV20-1
size: few
J: TRBJ2-7
DNA: TGCAGTGCTGTCCGGGACTCTACCTACGAGCAGTACTTC
CDR3: CSAVRDSTYEQYF

D: -
V: TRBV6-4
size: few
J: TRBJ1-4
DNA: TGTGCCAGCAGTGAAGGGTTCGGGGGTTTTAATGAAAAACTGTTTTTT
CDR3: CASSEGFGGFNEKLFF

D: -
V: TRBV4-3
size: few
J: TRBJ1-6
DNA: TGCGCCAGCAGCCAAGATCATTTGGGAGGGCGTAATTCACCCCTCCACTTT
CDR3: CASSQDHLGGRNSPLHF

D: -
V: TRBV6-5
size: -
J: TRBJ2-3
DNA: TGTGCCAGCAGTTACTTCCCAGGCCCTAGCACAGATACGCAGTATTTT
CDR3: CASSYFPGPSTDTQYF

D: -
V: TRBV15
size: many
J: TRBJ1-5
DNA: TGTGCCACCAGCAGAGATATGTCCACAAGCAATCAGCCCCAGCATTTT
CDR3: CATSRDMSTSNQPQHF

D: -
V: TRBV6-5
size: few
J: TRBJ2-2
DNA: TGTGCCAGCAGTTACTTACCAGCGGCGGACACCGGGGAGCTGTTTTTT
CDR3: CASSYLPAADTGELFF

D: -
V: TRBV10-3
size: -
J: TRBJ2-3
DNA: TGTGCCATCGGGGAGAGGACGGCGGGGAACACAGATACGCAGTATTTT
CDR3: CAIGERTAGNTDTQYF

D: -
V: TRBV7-9
size: -
J: TRBJ2-5
DNA: TGTGCCAGCAGCTTAGGCGCTTTCCAAGAGACCCAGTACTTC
CDR3: CASSLGAFQETQYF

D: -
V: TRBV7-2
size: few
J: TRBJ1-4
DNA: TGTGCCAGCAGCTCGGGGAGTACTAATGAAAAACTGTTTTTT
CDR3: CASSSGSTNEKLFF

D: -
V: TRBV12-3/TRBV12-4
size: many
J: TRBJ1-6
DNA: TGTGCCAGCAGCTCCTCCCAGGGCTCTTCACCCCTCCACTTT
CDR3: CASSSSQGSSPLHF

D: -
V: TRBV20-1
size: many
J: TRBJ1-5
DNA: TGCAGTGCTAGGAGTGAGGTTTCGCATCAGCCCCAGCATTTT
CDR3: CSARSEVSHQPQHF

D: TRBD2
V: TRBV5-1
size: few
J: TRBJ2-4
DNA: TGCGCCAGCAGCTCCCTGACTAGCGGGAAAAACATTCAGTACTTC
CDR3: CASSSLTSGKNIQYF

D: TRBD1
V: TRBV29-1
size: many
J: TRBJ1-2
DNA: TGCAGCGTTGCCCGGGACAGAACCTATGGCTACACCTTC
CDR3: CSVARDRTYGYTF

D: -
V: TRBV4-1
size: few
J: TRBJ1-1
DNA: TGCGCCAGCAGCCGGGCACAGGTTCTGAACACTGAAGCTTTCTTT
CDR3: CASSRAQVLNTEAFF

D: -
V: TRBV29-1
size: many
J: TRBJ2-7
DNA: TGCAGCGTTGAAGGGCCCCCCTACGAGCAGTACTTC
CDR3: CSVEGPPYEQYF

D: TRBD1
V: TRBV6-1
size: few
J: TRBJ2-7
DNA: TGTGCCAGCAGTGACGGACAGGGTTACGAGCAGTACTTC
CDR3: CASSDGQGYEQYF

D: -
V: TRBV18
size: few
J: TRBJ1-2
DNA: TGTGCCAGCTCACCACAGGGTATAAGGGATGGCTACACCTTC
CDR3: CASSPQGIRDGYTF

D: TRBD2
V: TRBV20-1
size: -
J: TRBJ2-1
DNA: TGCAGTGCTCCCGCAGCGGGGCTCTACAATGAGCAGTTCTTC
CDR3: CSAPAAGLYNEQFF

D: TRBD1
V: TRBV29-1
size: -
J: TRBJ1-1
DNA: TGCAGCGTTGAGACTACGGACAGGGAAGCTTTCTTT
CDR3: CSVETTDREAFF

D: TRBD2
V: TRBV12-5
size: -
J: TRBJ2-1
DNA: TGTGCTAGTGGTTTCGGACTAGCGGCACCGGTGGAGCAGTTCTTC
CDR3: CASGFGLAAPVEQFF

D: -
V: TRBV12-3/TRBV12-4
size: -
J: TRBJ2-7
DNA: TGTGCCAGCAGTTTAGGCCGCCTAGGGGAGCAGTACTTC
CDR3: CASSLGRLGEQYF

D: -
V: TRBV18
size: few
J: TRBJ2-2
DNA: TGTGCCAGCTCAGGCCAGTTGAACACCGGGGAGCTGTTTTTT
CDR3: CASSGQLNTGELFF

D: -
V: TRBV7-9
size: -
J: TRBJ1-1
DNA: TGTGCCAGCAGCTTGGATAGGGTTTTGGGAGCTTTCTTT
CDR3: CASSLDRVLGAFF

D: -
V: TRBV10-2
size: -
J: TRBJ1-6
DNA: TGCGCCAGCAGTGAAGGGGCAAATTCACCCCTCCACTTT
CDR3: CASSEGANSPLHF

D: TRBD2
V: TRBV6-5
size: -
J: TRBJ2-2
DNA: TGTGCCAGCGTGGCGGGAGGGCCAACCGGGGAGCTGTTTTTT
CDR3: CASVAGGPTGELFF

D: -
V: TRBV3-1
size: -
J: TRBJ2-5
DNA: TGTGCCAGCAGCCAAGTATCCGGGGGCGCCGGGGAGACCCAGTACTTC
CDR3: CASSQVSGGAGETQYF

D: -
V: TRBV12-3/TRBV12-4
size: few
J: TRBJ1-5
DNA: TGTGCCAGCAGTTTAAGTTTTAGCGGGGTTGATCAGCCCCAGCATTTT
CDR3: CASSLSFSGVDQPQHF

D: TRBD2
V: TRBV5-1
size: few
J: TRBJ2-1
DNA: TGCGCCAGCAGCCGGGGGGGTTCCTACAATGAGCAGTTCTTC
CDR3: CASSRGGSYNEQFF

D: -
V: TRBV12-3/TRBV12-4
size: few
J: TRBJ2-5
DNA: TGTGCCAGCAGTTTGACGGGAGCCACTGAGACCCAGTACTTC
CDR3: CASSLTGATETQYF

D: -
V: TRBV12-3/TRBV12-4
size: few
J: TRBJ2-7
DNA: TGTGCCAGCAGTTTTCAACCTTGGCCCGCCTACGAGCAGTACTTC
CDR3: CASSFQPWPAYEQYF

D: -
V: TRBV6-2/TRBV6-3
size: -
J: TRBJ2-1
DNA: TGTGCCAGCAGTTTACTCCACTGGGGCAGGGAGCAGTTCTTC
CDR3: CASSLLHWGREQFF

D: -
V: TRBV6-2/TRBV6-3
size: many
J: TRBJ1-1
DNA: TGTGCCAGCAGTTATGCTCCCCCCAGCACTGAAGCTTTCTTT
CDR3: CASSYAPPSTEAFF

D: -
V: TRBV20-1
size: few
J: TRBJ2-3
DNA: TGCAGTGCTAGCGAGATCGACGGGCCAGATACGCAGTATTTT
CDR3: CSASEIDGPDTQYF

D: TRBD1
V: TRBV7-2
size: many
J: TRBJ1-1
DNA: TGTGCCAGCAGCCAACGACAGGGGGCGGTCACTGAAGCTTTCTTT
CDR3: CASSQRQGAVTEAFF

D: TRBD2
V: TRBV12-3/TRBV12-4
size: -
J: TRBJ2-7
DNA: TGTGCCAGCAGTTTTGCCCCCCTCCTAGCGGTCTCCTACGAGCAGTACTTC
CDR3: CASSFAPLLAVSYEQYF

D: -
V: TRBV9
size: few
J: TRBJ1-1
DNA: TGTGCCAGCAGCGACTCGCGGGCCACTGAAGCTTTCTTT
CDR3: CASSDSRATEAFF

D: -
V: TRBV28
size: few
J: TRBJ1-6
DNA: TGTGCCAGTCGGGAGTTAGATTCACCCCTCCACTTT
CDR3: CASRELDSPLHF

D: -
V: TRBV7-3
size: -
J: TRBJ2-2
DNA: TGTGCCAGCAGCTTACGGCCGGGGGGCCCGAACACCGGGGAGCTGTTTTTT
CDR3: CASSLRPGGPNTGELFF

D: -
V: TRBV9
size: -
J: TRBJ2-1
DNA: TGTGCCAGCAGCGGATTAATTGGGGCCCATGAGCAGTTCTTC
CDR3: CASSGLIGAHEQFF